This T cell receptor beta chain was sequenced during a study of T cell repertoires in cytomegalovirus infection. Whole-study context: Recently identified HLA-C-restricted CMV epitopes and well-studied HLA-B-restricted CMV epitopes were used by the study. An indication of both CMV infection and matching HLA type came from public TCR beta signatures.

With 6 bases removed from V and 0 bases from J, the gap between germline ends came to 11 bases. This CDR3 is built from 13 residues. CDR1 is SQVTM and CDR2 is ANQGSEA in the germline V gene. The sample holds a few counts of this clonotype. The antigen is not known. Using its own MiXCR run on the reads, TCRdb lists one record per CDR3 protein. The table lists roughly 500,000 distinct CDR3 sequences, 30% to 35% of them singletons, with 15% to 20% in the top ten. The clonotype was recovered from a human donor in good health (CMV status not recorded). Some clones in this sample may be carry-over from other donors' samples. This chain uses TRBV29-1 with TRBJ1-1; D unresolved. The material was cultured PBMCs, obtained from culture after CMV antigen stimulation. The CDR3 loop reads CSVSGLMNTEAFF. In DNA, the CDR3 is TGCAGCGTGTCTGGACTTATGAACACTGAAGCTTTCTTT.